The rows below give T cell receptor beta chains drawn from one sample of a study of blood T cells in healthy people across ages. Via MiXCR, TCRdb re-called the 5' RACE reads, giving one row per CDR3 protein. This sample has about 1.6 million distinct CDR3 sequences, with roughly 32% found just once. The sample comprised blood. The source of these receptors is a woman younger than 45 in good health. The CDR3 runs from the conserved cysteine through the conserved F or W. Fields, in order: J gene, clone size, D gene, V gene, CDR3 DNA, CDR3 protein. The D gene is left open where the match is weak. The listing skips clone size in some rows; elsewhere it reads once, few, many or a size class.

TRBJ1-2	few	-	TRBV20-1	TGCAGTGCTAGAGATAACATTATCCATGGCTACACCTTC	CSARDNIIHGYTF
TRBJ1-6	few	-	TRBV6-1	TGTGCCAGCAGCCCGAGTAGTTCACCCCTCCACTTT	CASSPSSSPLHF
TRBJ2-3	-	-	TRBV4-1	TGCGCCGGCAGCCAGAACACAGATACGCAGTATTTT	CAGSQNTDTQYF
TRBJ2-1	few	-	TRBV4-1	TGCGCCAGCAGACAAGGGGGGGTATCCTACAATGAGCAGTTCTTC	CASRQGGVSYNEQFF
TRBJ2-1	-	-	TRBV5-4	TGTGCCACCCACGCGGTGGGGGTACCATCTCATCGTTCTTATTTGTCTATTGAGCAGTTCTTC	CATHAVGVPSHRSYLSIEQFF
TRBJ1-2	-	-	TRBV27	TGTGCCAGCAGTTTAAAAGGACAGCACTATGGCTACACCTTC	CASSLKGQHYGYTF
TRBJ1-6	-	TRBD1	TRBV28	TGTGCCAGCACCGCACAGGGGGCTGGCGGGTCACCCCTCCACTTT	CASTAQGAGGSPLHF
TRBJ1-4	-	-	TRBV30	TGTGCCTGGAGTGTACCGGGAAGGGGAGAAAAACTGTTTTTT	CAWSVPGRGEKLFF
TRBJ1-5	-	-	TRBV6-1	TGTGCCAGCCGCCAACAGGGTATAGGAATCAAGGCCCAGCATTTT	CASRQQGIGIKAQHF
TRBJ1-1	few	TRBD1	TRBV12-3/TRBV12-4	TGTGCCAGCAGTCCGACAGGGAGGGACACTGAAGCTTTCTTT	CASSPTGRDTEAFF
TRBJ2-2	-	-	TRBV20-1	TGCAGTGCACTACATACCGGGGAGCTGTTTTTT	CSALHTGELFF
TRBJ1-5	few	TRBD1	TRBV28	TGTGCCAGCAGTACAGCCTTGGTACAGGGGTTTGGCAATCAGCCCCAGCATTTT	CASSTALVQGFGNQPQHF
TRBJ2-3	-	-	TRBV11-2	TGTGCCAGCAGCTTAATCAGGTCCTCCGCAGATACGCAGTATTTT	CASSLIRSSADTQYF
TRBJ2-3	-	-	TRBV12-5	TGTGCTAGTGGTTTGCCGGGAGATACGCAGTATTTT	CASGLPGDTQYF
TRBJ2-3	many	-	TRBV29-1	TGCAGCTTGAGGGGGACAGATACGCAGTATTTT	CSLRGTDTQYF
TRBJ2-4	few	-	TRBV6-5	TGTGCCAGCAGTTCCGCCACCTACGGGACGGGCCAGTACTTC	CASSSATYGTGQYF
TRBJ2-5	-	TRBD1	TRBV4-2	TGTGCCAGCAGCCAAGATTCGATCCGGGACAGGGGGCGAGAGACCCAGTACTTC	CASSQDSIRDRGRETQYF
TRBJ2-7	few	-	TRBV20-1	TGCAGTGCTAGAGTGGGTGCCTCCTACGAGCAGTACTTC	CSARVGASYEQYF
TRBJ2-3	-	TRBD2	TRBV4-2	TGTGCCAGCAGCCAAGATTTCTCGGCGCAGCGGGGGGCAGATACGCAGTATTTT	CASSQDFSAQRGADTQYF
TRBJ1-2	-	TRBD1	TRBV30	TGTGCCTGGAGTGGCCGGGACAGTAACTATGGCTACACCTTC	CAWSGRDSNYGYTF
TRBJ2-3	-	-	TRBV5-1	TGCGCCAGCAGCATCCGCTACGGAGATACGCAGTATTTT	CASSIRYGDTQYF
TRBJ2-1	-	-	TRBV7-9	TGTGCCAGCAGCCCCAGAGACCGATATATGGAGTTCTTC	CASSPRDRYMEFF
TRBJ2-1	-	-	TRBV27	TGTGCCAACAGAAAATCAGGGGCTGGTGAGCAGTTCTTC	CANRKSGAGEQFF
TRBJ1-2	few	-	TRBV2	TGTGCCAGCAGTGAAGGGACAGCTAACTATGGCTACACCTTC	CASSEGTANYGYTF
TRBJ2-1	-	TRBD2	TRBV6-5	TGTGCCAGCAGTTACCTCTCCAGCGGGGGGGCCGTAAATGAGCAGTTCTTC	CASSYLSSGGAVNEQFF
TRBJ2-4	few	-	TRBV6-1	TGTGCCAGCAGGGGAGACGGATGGAACGACCTAGCCAAAAACATTCAGTACTTC	CASRGDGWNDLAKNIQYF
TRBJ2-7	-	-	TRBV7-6	TGTGCCAGCAGCCCAGGACTGCGGATTCGTTCCGAAGGGTCCTACGAGCAGTACTTC	CASSPGLRIRSEGSYEQYF
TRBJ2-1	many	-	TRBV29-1	TGCAGCGTGAAGCCAACTAGCACTGAGCAGTTCTTC	CSVKPTSTEQFF
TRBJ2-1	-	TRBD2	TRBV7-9	TGTGCCAGCAGCGAGATAGCGGGAAGAACCTACAATGAGCAGTTCTTC	CASSEIAGRTYNEQFF
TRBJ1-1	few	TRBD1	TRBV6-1	TGTGCCAGCAGTGAACAGGGACAGTTGAACACTGAAGCTTTCTTT	CASSEQGQLNTEAFF
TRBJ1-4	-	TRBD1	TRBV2	TGTGCCAGCAGTCATCCGGGACAGAAGAATGAAAAACTGTTTTTT	CASSHPGQKNEKLFF
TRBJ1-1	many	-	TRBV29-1	TGCAGCGTCAGCGGGAGGGACACTGAAGCTTTCTTT	CSVSGRDTEAFF
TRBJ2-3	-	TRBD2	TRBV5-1	TGCGCCAGCAGCATCGGACTAGCGGGAGTAGATACGCAGTATTTT	CASSIGLAGVDTQYF
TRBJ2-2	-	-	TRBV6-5	TGTGCCAGCAGTACACAGGGACACGGGGAGCTGTTTTTT	CASSTQGHGELFF
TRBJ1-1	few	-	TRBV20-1	TGCAGTGCTAGACCACCACAGGGAAGGGCTGAAGCTTTCTTT	CSARPPQGRAEAFF
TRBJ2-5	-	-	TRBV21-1	TGTGCCAGCAGCATGATAGGGACCCAAGAGACCCAGTACTTC	CASSMIGTQETQYF
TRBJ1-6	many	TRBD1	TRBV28	TGTGCCAGCAGTCTCGGACGGAATTTCAGGGGGTTAGAATCACCCCTCCACTTT	CASSLGRNFRGLESPLHF
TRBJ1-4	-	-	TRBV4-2	TGTGCCAGCTCACCATCCCTTAATGAAAAACTGTTTTTT	CASSPSLNEKLFF
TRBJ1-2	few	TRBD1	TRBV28	TGTGCCAGCAGTTCTACCGGGACAGGGGACAACTATGGCTACACCTTC	CASSSTGTGDNYGYTF
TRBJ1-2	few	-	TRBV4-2	TGTGCCAGCAGCCAAGGTCACGGGAATACTAACTATGGCTACACCTTC	CASSQGHGNTNYGYTF
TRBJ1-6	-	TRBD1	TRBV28	TGTGCCAGCAGAAGTTGGGACAGGTACTCTTCACCCCTCCACTTT	CASRSWDRYSSPLHF
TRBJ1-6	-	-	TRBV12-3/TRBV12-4	TGTGCCAGCAGTCCCCGAGCGGGGGGCTCGTCACCCCTCCACTTT	CASSPRAGGSSPLHF
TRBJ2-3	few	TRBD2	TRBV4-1	TGCGCCAGCAGCCTCGAGGCGGGGGGGCAAGATACGCAGTATTTT	CASSLEAGGQDTQYF
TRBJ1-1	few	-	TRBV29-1	TGCAGCGTTGAAGATCCGGATGCCAGGGCCCTATCCCCAGCTTTCTTT	CSVEDPDARALSPAFF
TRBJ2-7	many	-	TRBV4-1	TGCGCCAGCAGCCAAGATATTCAGGAGATCTACGAGCAGTACTTC	CASSQDIQEIYEQYF
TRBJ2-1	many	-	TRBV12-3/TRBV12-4	TGTGCCAGCCGGGACTCCTACAATGAGCAGTTCTTC	CASRDSYNEQFF
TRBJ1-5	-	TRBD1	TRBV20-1	TGCAGTGCGGAAGACAGGGCTAGCAATCAGCCCCAGCATTTT	CSAEDRASNQPQHF
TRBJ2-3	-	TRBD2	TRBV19	TGTGCCAGTAAGAGCCCTAGCGGGAGTCTCACAGATACGCAGTATTTT	CASKSPSGSLTDTQYF
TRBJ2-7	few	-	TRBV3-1	TGTGCCAGCAGCCAAGTACCGGGACGGGAGTCCTACGAGCAGTACTTC	CASSQVPGRESYEQYF
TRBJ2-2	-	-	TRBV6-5	TGTGCCAGCAGTTACTCCGGATTAACCGAACTGGACGGGGAGCTGTTTTTT	CASSYSGLTELDGELFF
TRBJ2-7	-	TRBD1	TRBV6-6	TGTGCCAGCAGTGCCAGGCCGGGACAGGGAAGCGAGCAGTACTTC	CASSARPGQGSEQYF
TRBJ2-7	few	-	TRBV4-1	TGCGCCAGCAGCCAGGAAGGCAGGGTGGGGTTGGGGTCCTACGAGCAGTACTTC	CASSQEGRVGLGSYEQYF
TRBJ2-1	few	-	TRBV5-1	TGCGCCAGCAGCAGGGTCGAACAGAGAGACAATGAGCAGTTCTTC	CASSRVEQRDNEQFF